This entry concerns a single T cell receptor (beta chain). At least ten counts were recorded for this clonotype. Its antigen is still unknown. No quality values exist for individual bases; no much larger clone is one base distant. From the cysteine through the phenylalanine, the CDR3 covers 14 amino acids. This entry keeps only the CDR3 DNA: 42 bases, framed from base 1. The germline V gene (reference sequence) yields MNHEY for CDR1 and SMNVEV for CDR2. V drops 6 bases and J drops 0 bases, leaving 11 bases in between. The library came from multiplex PCR. The instrument given in TCRdb is Illumina HiSeq 4000. TCR beta libraries were built with iRepertoire HTBI primers and Arm-PCR amplification of CDR3 regions. PCR products were gel purified before sequencing. The published analysis was carried out like this. Gene usage analysis of CDR3 amino acid clonotypes relied on the roughly 60 TRBV and fewer than 15 TRBJ segments identified across samples. COPE and FqMerger were used to merge filtered high-quality paired reads into contigs. BLAST was used to align contigs to IMGT TRBV, TRBD and TRBJ reference genes, and CDR3 was defined according to IMGT. Any clonotype with a frequency above 0.1% was counted as a highly expanded clone. Shannon entropy was used to measure repertoire diversity, and the Gini coefficient was used to measure V-J evenness. A clonotype found in more than one individual was treated as public. TCRdb redid the processing of the public reads, applying fastp at Q25 and MiXCR, and retained in-frame beta chains. Entries are consolidated by CDR3 protein sequence, retaining the most common genes and DNA. What appears here as the V and J calls and clone size reflects TCRdb's work, not the paper's. Recorded for this sample are hundreds of thousands of distinct CDR3 sequences; around 20% of them occurred a single time. The ten largest make up 7% to 10% of the sample.

The sample belongs to a study of regulatory T cells in long-lasting Graves disease (dated by TCRdb to the early 2020s). About the study as a whole: To count as having persistent Graves' disease, a patient had to have received antithyroid drug treatment for over 5 years with TSH receptor autoantibodies remaining persistently positive. Persistent Graves' disease patients were compared with newly diagnosed Graves' disease patients by peripheral blood TCR sequencing and RNA sequencing. The study was registered as a clinical trial and conducted in China. A total of around 35 samples were covered by TCR sequencing, comprising some 13 persistent and around 20 newly diagnosed Graves' disease patients. In the clinical cohort, patients with persistent Graves' disease had used antithyroid drugs for an average of roughly 10 years. Broader findings and caveats from the paper: Preferential use of TRBV28, TRBJ1-2 and TRBJ2-5 was observed in persistent disease, whereas TRBV20-1 and TRBJ2-1 were favored in newly diagnosed disease. Sequencing and analysis were limited to the TCR beta chain. The authors acknowledged the small sample size as a limitation that may reduce accuracy. Peripheral blood alone was examined, since thyroid tissue, which constituted the primary lesion, could not be accessed. Patients with persistent disease shared more public clonotypes (about 2,700) than newly diagnosed patients did (approximately 990). Compared with newly diagnosed patients, persistent Graves' disease patients had lower TCR Shannon entropy and fewer highly expanded clones, which suggests clonal expansion.

The time point tag for this specimen amounts to: persistent/refractory GD, antithyroid drugs over 5 years with positive TRAb. For both TCR sequencing and RNA sequencing, RNA was extracted from PBMCs in TRIzol. The diagnosis of Graves' disease followed American Thyroid Association guidelines. Patients were recruited from an endocrinology department in Xi'an, China. From each patient, about 8.9 milliliters of peripheral blood was collected into an EDTA anticoagulant tube. PBMCs were isolated by Ficoll Paque Plus density gradient separation without further T cell sorting. RNA quality was checked with an Agilent 2100 Bioanalyzer and agarose gel, and concentration with a NanoDrop 2000.

The clonotype was recovered from a female donor with Graves disease. The specimen comprised peripheral blood mononuclear cells (PBMCs), sampled when the disease was refractory, from a patient treated with antithyroid drugs. The rearranged chain carries TRBV27 and TRBJ1-2; the D segment cannot be called with confidence. The CDR3 protein: CASSPTAANYGYTF. DNA sequence: TGTGCCAGCAGCCCTACAGCTGCTAACTATGGCTACACCTTC.